What follows is one T cell receptor (beta chain) and its context. Which antigen it targets is not known. Base quality data are lacking; no much larger clone is found one base away. The cohort was made up of 500 to 800 healthy bone marrow donors. Cohort members were all nominally healthy when sampled, although unrecorded immune exposures were likely present. The donor tested CMV seropositive, placing the donor among the roughly 300 seropositive members of the cohort. Every donor gave a peripheral blood sample, and the peripheral blood mononuclear cells from that sample were used for TCR beta sequencing. Genomic DNA was extracted from the blood cell samples with the Qiagen DNeasy Blood Extraction Kit. The V end loses 4 bases and the J end loses 3 bases, and a stretch of 18 bases separates them. The CDR3 has 16 amino acids, counting the end cysteine and phenylalanine. Of all the DNA, just the CDR3 is kept, 48 bases in frame from base 1. CDR1 SGHRS and CDR2 YFSETQ were looked up in the germline V gene.

Receptor libraries were prepared by the immunoSEQ multiplex PCR assay. The multiplex PCR relied on a mix of 60 forward primers for TCR Vbeta segments and 13 reverse primers for TCR Jbeta segments. A multiplex PCR assay on genomic DNA amplified the CDR3 region of rearranged TCR beta genes. On the Illumina HiSeq System, the amplified TCR beta libraries were sequenced as 87-base-pair reads. Per the source publication's procedure: A later analysis tallied 75 million to 95 million unique TCR beta chains across the approximately 670 repertoires, and around 10 million of those chains were shared by two or more donors. Raw reads were error-corrected and collapsed into unique sequences by a nearest-neighbor algorithm in which closely related sequences were merged to remove PCR and sequencing errors. CDR3 sequences were aligned to IMGT reference sequences to assign V, D and J gene segments. For a sequence to be retained, a match of at least six nucleotides to both a V gene segment and a J gene segment was required. A rearrangement was called productive if the CDR3 had no stop codons and remained in frame with V and J, and every other rearrangement was called non-productive. Following IMGT convention, CDR3 was defined as the stretch from the second conserved V-encoded cysteine up to the conserved J-encoded phenylalanine. The earlier analysis of about 590 of the donors excluded sequences that lacked an unambiguous match to a single V gene segment. In an earlier analysis of several hundred of the donors, V segments were called functional above 56.7% productive rearrangements and were called segregating when the between-donor standard deviation exceeded 5%. A statistical classification framework was developed to diagnose cytomegalovirus status using the catalog of TCR beta chain sequences. In a later analysis, TCR nucleotide sequences were compared against IMGT/GENE-DB human TR gene sequences so that V and J genes could be assigned. In a later analysis, CDR3 sequences and most-parsimonious VDJ recombination scenarios were assigned using the TCRdist pipeline. In a later analysis, each TCR beta chain was defined by its CDR3 amino acid sequence together with its V-gene family, and reads without a unique V-gene family were excluded. To address suspected cross-contamination and a sequencing artifact, a later analysis removed some 620 highly shared, low-generation-probability nucleotide sequences. In a later analysis, a clonal expansion index for each public chain was calculated from normalized within-repertoire ranks of inferred template counts. In a later analysis, generation probabilities were computed with a VDJ recombination model fitted to out-of-frame rearrangements, and the resulting probabilities were checked against IGoR. Hypergeometric tests were used in a later analysis to score TCR-TCR, TCR-HLA and TCR-CMV co-occurrence, with a repertoire-size bias correction applied to the TCR pairs. False discovery rates were estimated in a later analysis by permuting HLA or CMV assignments 20 times. In a later analysis, co-occurring TCRs were grouped with DBSCAN, and TCRdist sequence similarity was added when clustering was performed within HLA-allele-positive subsets. Repertoires with fewer than 30,000 or more than 120,000 public chains were left out of co-occurrence clustering, as were about 5 repertoires with anomalous nucleotide sharing. Here the immuneACCESS table is served through TCRdb, limited to in-frame sequences with V and J called. Missing clones are a known gap in these copies; in checked studies unresolved V genes cover under half, and the rest lacks a known reason. Clone size and the V and J calls come from that table; the DNA yielded D and trimming. The sample contains around 200,000 clones, around 78% of them found a single time. Clones ranked in the top ten supply just over 2% of the sample.

The data derive from a study of cytomegalovirus exposure and HLA in healthy donors (dated by TCRdb to the late 2010s). General notes on the study: An earlier analysis of roughly 500 of the donors reported approximately 300 Gb of sequence data and 90 million to 120 million unique TCR beta sequences obtained from roughly 180 million T cells. An early release that covered roughly 600 HLA-typed donors contained around 300 gigabases of sequencing data and 80 million or so unique TCR sequences. Among the roughly 380 genotyped donors, around 81% belonged to the genetic ancestry cluster associated with self-reported Caucasian donors. The study was designed to test whether signatures of past pathogen exposure could be identified by cataloging public T cell receptors. The T cell repertoires of 666 subjects were profiled by immunosequencing and related to cytomegalovirus serostatus. Along with the approximately 620-subject first cohort, a separate validation cohort of over a hundred different subjects was used. To predict cytomegalovirus infection status, the study brought together high-throughput TCR immunosequencing, statistical association of individual TCRs with disease status, and machine learning. To study patterns of TCR occurrence, a later analysis re-analyzed previously published TCR beta repertoires from several hundred donors and added high-resolution HLA genotyping. Rather than drawing on any new phenotypic data, the later analysis identified candidate immune exposures from TCR beta sequences and the way those sequences occurred across donors. An earlier analysis of 587 of the donors applied high-throughput TCR beta sequencing to assess whether each TCR beta V gene segment acted as functional or pseudogenic. Alongside the repertoire data, information on donor age, sex, ethnicity and CMV serostatus was compiled. A later genetic analysis used genome-wide SNP genotypes for about 65% of the roughly 700 donors, treating that subset as a discovery cohort. All discovery cohort repertoires had been generated using a single sequencing platform. HLA typing included class I and class II loci at four-digit resolution. Typing coverage varied by locus: roughly 629-630 donors for A, B, C, DRB1 and DQB1; roughly 510 for DQA1; around 570 for DPA1; some 470 for DPB1. Four to six DR-DQ haplotypes were handled as single units for association and clustering, since linkage in the cohort was strong. Among 300 to 500 genotyped donors of the cohort, an average of approximately 240,000 unique TCR beta nucleotide sequences was sequenced per donor, of which 15% to 20% were non-productive.

Findings and caveats that apply to the study as a whole: Assigning TCR associations to individual alleles was difficult when HLA alleles, especially DR and DQ, strongly co-occurred. According to a later analysis, TCR association rates differed among HLA loci, with DRB1 alleles showing the most associated TCRs and HLA-C alleles showing the fewest. Most CMV-associated TCR beta chains appeared to be HLA-restricted in a later analysis, and the HLA associations seemed to be driven largely by CMV exposure. A further reported finding was that TCR beta sequences accurately predicted the HLA-A and HLA-B alleles for most subjects in the first cohort. An earlier analysis of approximately 500 of the donors showed that most TCR beta V segments appeared in productive rearrangements either about 90% or about 30% of the time, which broadly matched IMGT annotations. Because counts were too low, roughly 18 rarely observed V segments, including chromosome 9 orphons, were left out of the earlier analysis of 500 to 650 of the donors. Immune exposure information for the cohort was limited to CMV serostatus. It was suggested by the authors that the approach could potentially be generalized to other disease states and immunological phenotypes. Correlated functional status among segregating V segments might reflect linkage disequilibrium, but an unknown experimental factor could not be ruled out. Presence/absence analyses assumed roughly uniform sequencing depth across donors, an assumption that may not hold. According to a later analysis, parvovirus B19, influenza, CMV and Epstein-Barr virus appeared linked to several top co-occurrence clusters. Because some donors lacked HLA typing at each locus, the association tests relied only on the typed subset. In a later analysis, HLA-associated TCR beta chains showed more clonal expansion and lower generation probabilities than non-associated chains that were equally common. Most TCR sequences were seen in very few donors, while some public TCRs were found in many individuals. This cohort had only TCR beta chains sequenced, and the lack of alpha or paired-chain data limited which features could be detected. Specific HLA alleles were associated with 15,000 to 20,000 TCR beta sequences at a false discovery rate of 0.05 in a later analysis. A cluster of highly shared sequence variants was judged likely to be a technical artifact of the sequencing pipeline. Because the 87-base-pair reads could not distinguish some IMGT-functional V segments, including TRBV6-2 and TRBV6-3, those segments were excluded. A few of the identified cytomegalovirus-associated TCR beta chains were confirmed in vitro to be specific for cytomegalovirus antigens. In the study, 150 to 200 TCR beta chains were listed as associated with cytomegalovirus. The classifier was reported to diagnose cytomegalovirus status with high specificity and sensitivity in both the original and validation cohorts. An association between a missense DCLRE1C variant and V-gene and J-gene trimming of TCR beta chains was found in a later genetic analysis and replicated in an independent cohort. Compared with the roughly 600-donor mean, donors in an Asian-associated ancestry cluster had fewer N-insertions in productive TCRs, according to a later genetic analysis.

The rearrangement combines TRBV5-1 with TRBJ2-3, with a weak D call of TRBD2 (6 bases match). The sequence was obtained from a woman aged 25-40 years in good health and CMV-seropositive. Sequencing used PBMCs. The DNA sequence is TGCGCCAGCAGCGTTGGGCCGGGAGTACGGACAGATACGCAGTATTTT. Translated, this gives CASSVGPGVRTDTQYF. With the rest looked up from the reference TRBV5-1 and TRBJ2-3 genes rather than sequenced, the full variable domain is KAGVTQTPRYLIKTRGQQVTLSCSPISGHRSVSWYQQTPGQGLQFLFEYFSETQRNKGNFPGRFSGRQFSNSRSEMNVSTLELGDSALYLCASSVGPGVRTDTQYFGPGTRLTVL.